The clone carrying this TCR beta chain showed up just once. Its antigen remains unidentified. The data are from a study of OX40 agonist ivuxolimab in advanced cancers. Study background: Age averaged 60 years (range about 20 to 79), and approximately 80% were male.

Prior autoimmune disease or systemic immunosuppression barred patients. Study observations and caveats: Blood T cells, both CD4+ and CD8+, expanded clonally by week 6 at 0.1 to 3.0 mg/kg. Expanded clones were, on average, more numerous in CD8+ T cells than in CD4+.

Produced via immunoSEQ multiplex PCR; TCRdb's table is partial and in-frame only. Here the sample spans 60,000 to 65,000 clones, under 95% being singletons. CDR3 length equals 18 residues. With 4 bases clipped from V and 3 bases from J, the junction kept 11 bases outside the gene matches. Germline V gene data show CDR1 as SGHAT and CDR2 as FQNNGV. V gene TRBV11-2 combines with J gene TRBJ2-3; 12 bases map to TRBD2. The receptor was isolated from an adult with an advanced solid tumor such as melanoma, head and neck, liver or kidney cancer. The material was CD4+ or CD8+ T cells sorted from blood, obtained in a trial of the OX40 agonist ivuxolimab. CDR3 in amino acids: CASSSTRTSGIATDTQYF. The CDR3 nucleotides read TGTGCCAGCAGCTCAACCAGGACTAGCGGGATAGCTACAGATACGCAGTATTTT.